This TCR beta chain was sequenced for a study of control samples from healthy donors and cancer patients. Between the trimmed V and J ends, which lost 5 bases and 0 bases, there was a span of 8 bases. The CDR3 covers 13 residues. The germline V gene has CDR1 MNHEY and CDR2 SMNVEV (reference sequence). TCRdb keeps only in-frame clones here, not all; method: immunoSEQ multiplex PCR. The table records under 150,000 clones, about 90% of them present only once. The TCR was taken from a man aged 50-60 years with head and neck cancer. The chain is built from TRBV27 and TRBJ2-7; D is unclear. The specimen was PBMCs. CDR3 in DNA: TGTGCCAGCAGTCCCACGAGCTCCTACGAGCAGTACTTC. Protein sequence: CASSPTSSYEQYF.